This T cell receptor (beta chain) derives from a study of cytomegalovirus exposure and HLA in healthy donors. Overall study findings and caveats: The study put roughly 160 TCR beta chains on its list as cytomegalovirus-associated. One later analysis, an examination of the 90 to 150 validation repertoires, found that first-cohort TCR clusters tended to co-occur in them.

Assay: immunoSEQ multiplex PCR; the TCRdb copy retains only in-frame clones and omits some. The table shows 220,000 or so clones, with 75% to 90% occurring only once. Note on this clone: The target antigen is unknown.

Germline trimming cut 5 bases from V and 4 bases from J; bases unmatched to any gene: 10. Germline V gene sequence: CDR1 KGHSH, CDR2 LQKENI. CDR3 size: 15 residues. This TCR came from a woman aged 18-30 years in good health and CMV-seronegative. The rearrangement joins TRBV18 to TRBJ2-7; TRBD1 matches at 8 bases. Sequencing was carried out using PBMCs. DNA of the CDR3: TGTGCCAGCTCAGCCGGACAGGGCCTCTGGTACGAGCAGTACTTC. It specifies CASSAGQGLWYEQYF.